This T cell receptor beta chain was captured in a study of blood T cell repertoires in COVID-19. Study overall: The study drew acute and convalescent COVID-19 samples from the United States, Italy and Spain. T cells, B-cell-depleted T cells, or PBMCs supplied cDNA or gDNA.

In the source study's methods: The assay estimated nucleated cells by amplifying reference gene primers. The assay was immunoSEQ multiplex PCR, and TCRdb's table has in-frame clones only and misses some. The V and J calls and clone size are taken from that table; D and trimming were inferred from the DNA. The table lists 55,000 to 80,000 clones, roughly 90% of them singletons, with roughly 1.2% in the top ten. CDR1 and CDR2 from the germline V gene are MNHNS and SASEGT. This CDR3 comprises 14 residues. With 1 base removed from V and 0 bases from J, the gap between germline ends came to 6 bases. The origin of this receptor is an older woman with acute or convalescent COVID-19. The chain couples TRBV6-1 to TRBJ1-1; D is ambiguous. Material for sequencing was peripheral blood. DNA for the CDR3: TGTGCCAGCAGTGAAGGCGGGGTGAACACTGAAGCTTTCTTT. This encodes CASSEGGVNTEAFF.